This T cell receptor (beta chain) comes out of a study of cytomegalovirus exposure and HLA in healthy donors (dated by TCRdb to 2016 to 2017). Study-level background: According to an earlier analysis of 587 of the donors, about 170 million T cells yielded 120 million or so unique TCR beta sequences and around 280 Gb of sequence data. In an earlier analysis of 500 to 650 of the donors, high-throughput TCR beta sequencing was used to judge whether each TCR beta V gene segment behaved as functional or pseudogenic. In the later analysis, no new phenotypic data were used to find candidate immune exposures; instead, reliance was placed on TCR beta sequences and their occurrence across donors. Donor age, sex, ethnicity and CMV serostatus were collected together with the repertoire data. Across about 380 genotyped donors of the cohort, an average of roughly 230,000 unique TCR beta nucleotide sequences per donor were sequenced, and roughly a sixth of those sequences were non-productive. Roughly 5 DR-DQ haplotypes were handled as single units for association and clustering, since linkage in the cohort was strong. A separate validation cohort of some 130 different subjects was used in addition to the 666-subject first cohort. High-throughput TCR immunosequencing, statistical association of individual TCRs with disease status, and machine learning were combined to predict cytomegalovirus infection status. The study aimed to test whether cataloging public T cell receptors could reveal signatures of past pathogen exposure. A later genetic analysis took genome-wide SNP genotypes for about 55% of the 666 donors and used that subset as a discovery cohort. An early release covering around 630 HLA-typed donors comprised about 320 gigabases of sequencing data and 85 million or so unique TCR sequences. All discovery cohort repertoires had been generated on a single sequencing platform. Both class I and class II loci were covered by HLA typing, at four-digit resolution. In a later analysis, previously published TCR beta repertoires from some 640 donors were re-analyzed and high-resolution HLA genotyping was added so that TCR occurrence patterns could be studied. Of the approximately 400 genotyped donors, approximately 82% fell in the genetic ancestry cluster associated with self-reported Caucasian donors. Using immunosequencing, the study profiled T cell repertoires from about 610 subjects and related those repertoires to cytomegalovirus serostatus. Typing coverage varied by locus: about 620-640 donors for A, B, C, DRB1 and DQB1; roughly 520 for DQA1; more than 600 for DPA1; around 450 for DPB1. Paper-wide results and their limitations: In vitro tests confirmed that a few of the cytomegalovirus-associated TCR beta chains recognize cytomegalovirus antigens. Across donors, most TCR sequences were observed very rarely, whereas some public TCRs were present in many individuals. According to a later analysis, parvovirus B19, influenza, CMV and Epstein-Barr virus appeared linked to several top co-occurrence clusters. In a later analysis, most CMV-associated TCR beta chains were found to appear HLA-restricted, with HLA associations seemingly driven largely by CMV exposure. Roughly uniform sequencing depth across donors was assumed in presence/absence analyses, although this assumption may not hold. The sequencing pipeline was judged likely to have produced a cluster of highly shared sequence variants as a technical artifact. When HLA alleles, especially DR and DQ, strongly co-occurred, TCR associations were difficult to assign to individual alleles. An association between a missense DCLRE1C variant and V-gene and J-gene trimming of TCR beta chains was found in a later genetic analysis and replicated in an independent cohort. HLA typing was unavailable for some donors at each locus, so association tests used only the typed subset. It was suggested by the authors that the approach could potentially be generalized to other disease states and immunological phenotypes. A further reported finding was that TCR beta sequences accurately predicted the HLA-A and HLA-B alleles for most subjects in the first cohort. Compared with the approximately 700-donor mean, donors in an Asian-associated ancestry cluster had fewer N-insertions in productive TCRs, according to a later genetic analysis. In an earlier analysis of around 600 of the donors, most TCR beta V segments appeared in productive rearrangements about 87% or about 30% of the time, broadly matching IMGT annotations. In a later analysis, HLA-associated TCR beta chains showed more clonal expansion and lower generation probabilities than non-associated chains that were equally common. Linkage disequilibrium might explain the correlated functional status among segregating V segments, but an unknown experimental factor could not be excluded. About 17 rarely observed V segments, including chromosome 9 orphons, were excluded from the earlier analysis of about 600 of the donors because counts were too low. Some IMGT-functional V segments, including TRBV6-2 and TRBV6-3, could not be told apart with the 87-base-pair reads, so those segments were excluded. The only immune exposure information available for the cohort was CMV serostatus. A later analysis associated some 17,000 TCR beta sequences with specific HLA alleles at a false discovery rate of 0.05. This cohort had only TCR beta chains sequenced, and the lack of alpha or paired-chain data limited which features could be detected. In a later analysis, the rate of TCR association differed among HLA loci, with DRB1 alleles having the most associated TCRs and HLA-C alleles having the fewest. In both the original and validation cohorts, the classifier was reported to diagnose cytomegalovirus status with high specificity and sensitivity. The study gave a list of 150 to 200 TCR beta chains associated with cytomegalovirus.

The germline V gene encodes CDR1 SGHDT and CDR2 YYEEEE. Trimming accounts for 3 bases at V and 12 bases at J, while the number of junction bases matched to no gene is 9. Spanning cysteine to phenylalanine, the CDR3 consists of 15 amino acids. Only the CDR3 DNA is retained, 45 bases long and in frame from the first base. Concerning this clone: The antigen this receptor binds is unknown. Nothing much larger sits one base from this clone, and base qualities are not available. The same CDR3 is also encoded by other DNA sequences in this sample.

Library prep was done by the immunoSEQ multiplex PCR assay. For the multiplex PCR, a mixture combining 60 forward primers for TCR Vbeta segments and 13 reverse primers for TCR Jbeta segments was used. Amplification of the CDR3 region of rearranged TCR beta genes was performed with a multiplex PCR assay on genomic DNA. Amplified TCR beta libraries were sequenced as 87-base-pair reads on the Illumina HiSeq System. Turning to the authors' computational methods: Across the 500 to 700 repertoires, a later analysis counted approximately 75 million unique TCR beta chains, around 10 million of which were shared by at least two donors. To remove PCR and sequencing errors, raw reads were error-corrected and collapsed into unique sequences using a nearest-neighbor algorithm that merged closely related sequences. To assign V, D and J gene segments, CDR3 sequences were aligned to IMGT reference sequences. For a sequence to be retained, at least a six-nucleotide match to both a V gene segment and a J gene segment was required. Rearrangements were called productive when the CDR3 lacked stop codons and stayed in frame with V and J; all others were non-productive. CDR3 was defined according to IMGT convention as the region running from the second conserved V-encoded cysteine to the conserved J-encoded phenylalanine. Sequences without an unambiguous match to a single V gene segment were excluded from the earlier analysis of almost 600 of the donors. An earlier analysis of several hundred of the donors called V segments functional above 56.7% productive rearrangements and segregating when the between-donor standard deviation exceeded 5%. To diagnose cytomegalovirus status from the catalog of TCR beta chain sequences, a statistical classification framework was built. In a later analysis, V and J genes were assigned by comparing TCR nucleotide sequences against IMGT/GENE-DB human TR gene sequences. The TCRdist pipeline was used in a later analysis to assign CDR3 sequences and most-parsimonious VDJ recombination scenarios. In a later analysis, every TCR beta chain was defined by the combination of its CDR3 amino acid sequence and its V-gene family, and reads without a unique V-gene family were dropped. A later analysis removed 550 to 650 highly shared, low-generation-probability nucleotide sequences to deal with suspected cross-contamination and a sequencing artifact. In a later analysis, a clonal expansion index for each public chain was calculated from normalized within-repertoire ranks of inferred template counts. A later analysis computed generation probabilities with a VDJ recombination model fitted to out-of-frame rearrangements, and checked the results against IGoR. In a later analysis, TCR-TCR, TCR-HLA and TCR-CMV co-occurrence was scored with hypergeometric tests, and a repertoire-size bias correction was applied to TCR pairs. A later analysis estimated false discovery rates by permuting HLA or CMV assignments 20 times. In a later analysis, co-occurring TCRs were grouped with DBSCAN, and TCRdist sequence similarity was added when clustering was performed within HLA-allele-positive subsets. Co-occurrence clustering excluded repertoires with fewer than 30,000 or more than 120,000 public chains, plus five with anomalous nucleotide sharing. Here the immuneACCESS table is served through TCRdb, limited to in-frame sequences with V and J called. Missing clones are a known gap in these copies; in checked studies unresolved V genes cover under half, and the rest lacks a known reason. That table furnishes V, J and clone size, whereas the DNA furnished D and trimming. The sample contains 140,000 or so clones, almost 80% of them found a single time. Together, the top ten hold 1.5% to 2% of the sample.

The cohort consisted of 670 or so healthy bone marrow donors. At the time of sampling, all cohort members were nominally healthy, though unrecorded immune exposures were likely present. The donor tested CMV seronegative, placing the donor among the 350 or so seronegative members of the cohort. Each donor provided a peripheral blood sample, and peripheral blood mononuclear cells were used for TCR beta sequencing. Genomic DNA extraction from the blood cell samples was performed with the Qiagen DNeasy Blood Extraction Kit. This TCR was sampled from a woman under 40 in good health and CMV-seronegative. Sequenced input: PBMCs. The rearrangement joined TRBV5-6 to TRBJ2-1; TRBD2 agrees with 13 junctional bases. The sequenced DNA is TGTGCCAGCAGCTCATGGACTAGCGGGGGCCTCGCGCAGTTCTTC. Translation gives CASSSWTSGGLAQFF.